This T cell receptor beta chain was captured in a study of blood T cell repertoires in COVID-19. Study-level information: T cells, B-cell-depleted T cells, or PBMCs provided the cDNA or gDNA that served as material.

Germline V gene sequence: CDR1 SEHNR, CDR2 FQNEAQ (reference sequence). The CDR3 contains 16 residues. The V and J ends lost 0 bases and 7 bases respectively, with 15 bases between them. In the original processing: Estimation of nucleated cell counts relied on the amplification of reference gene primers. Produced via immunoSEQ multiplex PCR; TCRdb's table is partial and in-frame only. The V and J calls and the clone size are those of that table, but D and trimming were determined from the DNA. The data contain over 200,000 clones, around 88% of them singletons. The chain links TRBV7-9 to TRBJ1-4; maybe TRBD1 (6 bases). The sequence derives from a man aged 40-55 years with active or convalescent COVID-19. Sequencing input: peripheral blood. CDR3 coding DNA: TGTGCCAGCAGCTTAGCGCTAGCAGGGGTAGCTGAAAAACTGTTTTTT. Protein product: CASSLALAGVAEKLFF.